The source of this TCR beta chain is a study of cytomegalovirus exposure and HLA in healthy donors (dated by TCRdb to about 2017). Some background on the complete study: In an earlier analysis of roughly 590 of the donors, 250 to 300 Gb of sequence data and 120 million or so unique TCR beta sequences from roughly 200 million T cells were reported. Roughly 310 gigabases of sequencing data and approximately 93 million unique TCR sequences were included in an early release covering 550 to 800 HLA-typed donors. The genetic ancestry cluster associated with self-reported Caucasian donors included over 80% of the roughly 400 genotyped donors. The aim of the study was to test whether cataloging public T cell receptors could identify signatures of past pathogen exposure. The study profiled the T cell repertoires of 500 to 800 subjects by immunosequencing and related them to cytomegalovirus serostatus. Along with the approximately 600-subject first cohort, a separate validation cohort of around 120 different subjects was used. To predict cytomegalovirus infection status, the study brought together high-throughput TCR immunosequencing, statistical association of individual TCRs with disease status, and machine learning. A later analysis re-examined previously published TCR beta repertoires from around 670 donors and added high-resolution HLA genotyping to investigate patterns of TCR occurrence. The later analysis used no new phenotypic data to find candidate immune exposures, relying instead on TCR beta sequences and their occurrence across donors. An earlier analysis of 587 of the donors used high-throughput TCR beta sequencing to judge whether each TCR beta V gene segment behaved as functional or pseudogenic. Donor age, sex, ethnicity and CMV serostatus were compiled together with the repertoire data. In a later genetic analysis, genome-wide SNP genotypes for about 55% of the 666 donors were used, and that subset was treated as a discovery cohort. Every repertoire in the discovery cohort had been generated on one and the same sequencing platform. Class I and class II HLA loci were covered by the typing at four-digit resolution. Typing coverage differed by locus: A, B, C, DRB1 and DQB1 were typed in roughly 620-640 donors, DQA1 in about 560, DPA1 in some 610, and DPB1 in 450 to 480. Four to six DR-DQ haplotypes were handled as single units for association and clustering, since linkage in the cohort was strong. Across approximately 420 genotyped donors of the cohort, an average of approximately 240,000 unique TCR beta nucleotide sequences per donor were sequenced, and roughly 20% of those sequences were non-productive.

The cohort comprised some 700 healthy bone marrow donors. At the time of sampling, every cohort member was nominally healthy, though immune exposures that went unrecorded were likely present. The donor tested CMV seronegative, placing the donor among the roughly 350 seronegative members of the cohort. A peripheral blood sample was collected from each donor, and TCR beta sequencing was performed on peripheral blood mononuclear cells. Genomic DNA extraction from the blood cell samples was performed with the Qiagen DNeasy Blood Extraction Kit. Broad study findings and their caveats: In a later analysis, the rate of TCR association differed among HLA loci, with DRB1 alleles having the most associated TCRs and HLA-C alleles having the fewest. Three of the identified cytomegalovirus-associated TCR beta chains were confirmed in vitro to be specific for cytomegalovirus antigens. In an earlier analysis of 450 to 750 of the donors, most TCR beta V segments appeared in productive rearrangements about 87% or about 30% of the time, broadly matching IMGT annotations. Most CMV-associated TCR beta chains appeared to be HLA-restricted in a later analysis, and the HLA associations seemed to be driven largely by CMV exposure. Sequencing depth was assumed to be roughly uniform across donors in the presence/absence analyses, though that assumption may not hold. A later analysis associated 15,000 to 20,000 TCR beta sequences with specific HLA alleles at a false discovery rate of 0.05. In a later analysis, several top co-occurrence clusters were reported to appear linked to parvovirus B19, influenza, CMV and Epstein-Barr virus. A further reported finding was that TCR beta sequences accurately predicted the HLA-A and HLA-B alleles for most subjects in the first cohort. Immune exposure information for the cohort was limited to CMV serostatus. In a later analysis, HLA-associated TCR beta chains were found to be more clonally expanded and to have lower generation probabilities than equally common non-associated chains. Most TCR sequences were observed very rarely across donors, whereas some public TCRs were present in many individuals. In both the original and validation cohorts, the classifier was reported to diagnose cytomegalovirus status with high specificity and sensitivity. Correlated functional status among segregating V segments might be attributable to linkage disequilibrium, but an unknown experimental factor could not be ruled out. When HLA alleles, especially DR and DQ, strongly co-occurred, attributing TCR associations to individual alleles was difficult. HLA typing was unavailable for some donors at each locus, so association tests used only the typed subset. In the study, 150 to 200 TCR beta chains were listed as associated with cytomegalovirus. The authors suggested that the approach could potentially be extended to other disease states and immunological phenotypes. The earlier analysis of almost 600 of the donors excluded some 16 rarely observed V segments, including chromosome 9 orphons, because counts were too low. A cluster of highly shared sequence variants was judged likely to be a technical artifact of the sequencing pipeline. A later genetic analysis associated a missense DCLRE1C variant with V-gene and J-gene trimming of TCR beta chains, and an independent cohort replicated the association. Only TCR beta chains were sequenced in this cohort, and the absence of alpha or paired-chain data limited detectable features. In a later genetic analysis, fewer N-insertions in productive TCRs were reported among donors in an Asian-associated ancestry cluster than the approximately 670-donor mean.

The method behind the library was the immunoSEQ multiplex PCR assay. A mixture of 60 forward primers for TCR Vbeta segments and 13 reverse primers for TCR Jbeta segments was used in the multiplex PCR. The CDR3 region of rearranged TCR beta genes was amplified from genomic DNA with a multiplex PCR assay. On the Illumina HiSeq System, the amplified TCR beta libraries were sequenced as 87-base-pair reads. Concerning the study's data processing: Across the roughly 600 repertoires, a later analysis counted tens of millions of unique TCR beta chains, roughly 11 million of which were shared by at least two donors. A nearest-neighbor algorithm error-corrected the raw reads and collapsed the reads into unique sequences, merging closely related sequences to remove PCR and sequencing errors. Alignment of CDR3 sequences to IMGT reference sequences was used to assign V, D and J gene segments. For a sequence to be retained, a match of at least six nucleotides to both a V gene segment and a J gene segment was required. Rearrangements were classified as productive when the CDR3 lacked stop codons and remained in frame with V and J, and all other rearrangements were classified as non-productive. Following IMGT convention, CDR3 was defined as the stretch from the second conserved V-encoded cysteine up to the conserved J-encoded phenylalanine. The earlier analysis of 500 to 750 of the donors excluded any sequence lacking an unambiguous match to a single V gene segment. In an earlier analysis of 587 of the donors, a V segment was called functional when productive rearrangements were above 56.7%, and segregating when the standard deviation between donors exceeded 5%. A statistical classification framework was built to diagnose cytomegalovirus status from the catalog of TCR beta chain sequences. In a later analysis, V and J genes were assigned by comparing TCR nucleotide sequences against IMGT/GENE-DB human TR gene sequences. A later analysis assigned CDR3 sequences and most-parsimonious VDJ recombination scenarios with the TCRdist pipeline. In a later analysis, each TCR beta chain was defined by its CDR3 amino acid sequence together with its V-gene family, and reads without a unique V-gene family were excluded. As a way to deal with suspected cross-contamination and a sequencing artifact, a later analysis dropped 640 or so nucleotide sequences that were highly shared and had low generation probability. In a later analysis, a clonal expansion index was calculated for each public chain from normalized within-repertoire ranks of inferred template counts. A later analysis computed generation probabilities with a VDJ recombination model fitted to out-of-frame rearrangements, and checked the results against IGoR. A later analysis scored TCR-TCR, TCR-HLA and TCR-CMV co-occurrence with hypergeometric tests, applying a repertoire-size bias correction to TCR pairs. In a later analysis, false discovery rates were estimated by permuting HLA or CMV assignments 20 times. In a later analysis, co-occurring TCRs were grouped using DBSCAN, and TCRdist sequence similarity was added for clustering within HLA-allele-positive subsets. Repertoires with fewer than 30,000 or more than 120,000 public chains were left out of co-occurrence clustering, as were roughly five repertoires with anomalous nucleotide sharing. Held by TCRdb, this immuneACCESS table contains in-frame sequences only and omits some clones. Under half of the omission traces to an unresolved V gene where checked; the cause of the rest is unknown. The D gene and trimming were derived from the DNA, and the V and J assignments and clone size from that table. Within this sample are about 130,000 clones, with 60% to 75% of them counted one time only. More than 6.5% of the sample rests with the top ten.

Details on this clone: No cognate antigen has been identified for it. Base qualities are not at hand, and no much larger clone is one base apart.

The specimen sequenced was PBMCs. The source of this sequence is a man aged 25 to 40 in good health and CMV-seronegative.

The CDR3 sequence is CASRTGTSGDTQYF. The DNA sequence is given as TGTGCCAGCAGGACCGGGACTAGCGGGGATACGCAGTATTTT. Recombination linked TRBV2 to TRBJ2-3; the central 12 bases match TRBD2. The CDR3, cysteine through phenylalanine, is 14 amino acids long. Of all the DNA, just the CDR3 is kept, 42 bases in frame from base 1. CDR1 SNHLY and CDR2 FYNNEI are derived from the germline V gene. V and J are trimmed by 6 bases and 6 bases, and the gene matches miss 4 bases of the junction.